These 11 T cell receptor beta chains came from one sample sequenced in a study of T cell changes during pregnancy in multiple sclerosis (dated by TCRdb to between 2018 and 2020). Library construction relied on the immunoSEQ multiplex PCR assay. Drawn from immuneACCESS, this table holds only the in-frame rearrangements with V and J called that TCRdb kept. Clones are partly lost; checked studies trace under half to an unresolved V gene and leave the rest unexplained. The table for this sample lists more than 95,000 clones; 80% to 95% of them were counted only once. Of the sample, 0.99% is held by the ten largest clones. This material consisted of peripheral blood, taken after pregnancy. The receptors here all came from a female donor with multiple sclerosis, enrolled in a pregnancy study.

CDR3 sequence: CATSRGTGELFF. In DNA form, the CDR3 reads TGTGCCACATCCAGGGGGACCGGGGAGCTGTTTTTT. V and J are TRBV6-5 and TRBJ2-2, with 7 nucleotides matching TRBD1. The germline CDR1 and CDR2 sequences are MNHEY and SVGAGI. With V trimmed by 10 bases and J by 5 bases, 4 bases remained unmatched. This CDR3 contains 12 residues.

J is TRBJ2-5 and V is TRBV7-6; 8 nucleotides match TRBD1. V lost 1 base to trimming and J lost 5 bases; unmatched junction nucleotides: 3. CDR1 and CDR2 from the germline V gene are SGHVS and FNYEAQ. The CDR3 runs 14 residues. This CDR3 is CASSLGTGRETQYF. For the CDR3, the DNA is TGTGCCAGCAGCTTAGGGACAGGGAGGGAGACCCAGTACTTC.

This clone was observed once. The chain employs TRBV11-2 and TRBJ2-5; TRBD2 matches at 8 bases. V was clipped by 5 bases and J by 6 bases; unmatched bases: 17. The CDR3 sequence is 17 residues long. Germline values: CDR1 SGHAT, CDR2 FQNNGV. The CDR3 is CASSPFLSGRKAKTQYF. CDR3 DNA: TGTGCCAGCAGCCCTTTCTTGAGCGGGAGAAAGGCGAAGACCCAGTACTTC.

This clone was observed once. V is TRBV4-1 and J is TRBJ2-5; 8 bases fit TRBD2. Germline V lookup: CDR1 MGHRA, CDR2 YSYEKL. The CDR3 is 18 residues long. The ends lost 0 bases at V and 1 base at J; junction bases unmatched: 10. CDR3 in amino acids: CASSQDGGSGKLQETQYF. CDR3 nucleotide sequence: TGCGCCAGCAGCCAAGATGGAGGTAGCGGGAAGCTCCAAGAGACCCAGTACTTC.

The chain is built from TRBV5-1 and TRBJ2-7; a possible D gene is TRBD2 (6 bases). From germline, CDR1 is SGHRS and CDR2 YFSETQ. V was cut by 2 bases and J by 6 bases, with 18 bases left in between. CDR3 length: 15 amino acids. CDR3 region: CASSLGGTHLGEQYF. In DNA, the CDR3 is TGCGCCAGCAGCTTAGGCGGGACTCACCTGGGCGAGCAGTACTTC.

This rearrangement joins TRBV6-5 to TRBJ2-1, with TRBD2 identical over 8 bases. J was trimmed by 6 bases and V by 6 bases; bases with no gene match: 10. This CDR3 spans 15 amino acids. Germline assignment: CDR1 MNHEY and CDR2 SVGAGI. CDR3: CASSKGIAGSNEQFF. The CDR3 region has the DNA TGTGCCAGCAGCAAAGGGATAGCGGGAAGCAATGAGCAGTTCTTC.

The gene calls are TRBV9 and TRBJ2-1; D is possibly TRBD2 (6 bases). V gave up 4 bases and J gave up 3 bases, with 14 bases separating them. The CDR3 contains 15 residues. Germline V gives CDR1 SGDLS, CDR2 YYNGEE. CDR3 loop: CASSSREDYYNEQFF. The CDR3 nucleotides are TGTGCCAGCAGCTCGAGAGAGGACTACTACAATGAGCAGTTCTTC.

This chain joins TRBV2 and TRBJ1-4; TRBD1 aligns across 10 bases. Unmatched junction bases numbered 6, after V lost 7 bases and J lost 7 bases. The V gene's germline CDR1 is SNHLY and CDR2 FYNNEI. CDR3 length equals 14 residues. The CDR3 protein is CASKGRTGGEKLFF. CDR3 in DNA: TGTGCCAGCAAAGGGAGGACAGGGGGTGAAAAACTGTTTTTT. The full variable domain, with the rest looked up from reference TRBV2 and TRBJ1-4, is EPEVTQTPSHQVTQMGQEVILRCVPISNHLYFYWYRQILGQKVEFLVSFYNNEISEKSEIFDDQFSVERPDGSNFTLKIRSTKLEDSAMYFCASKGRTGGEKLFFGSGTQLSVL.

The V and J genes are TRBV4-3 and TRBJ2-7, with D perhaps TRBD2 (5 bases). Germline V gene sequence: CDR1 LGHNA, CDR2 YSLEER. V lost 1 base and J 5 bases, leaving 9 bases between the germline ends. The CDR3 sequence is 13 residues long. This CDR3 is CASSQVLRDEQYF. The CDR3 DNA follows: TGCGCCAGCAGCCAAGTCTTGCGGGACGAGCAGTACTTC.

The gene calls are TRBV6-5 and TRBJ2-3, with 12 bases matching TRBD2. The CDR3 has 16 amino acids. In germline, CDR1 is MNHEY, CDR2 SVGAGI. J gave up 4 bases and V 0 bases, and 2 bases lay outside the gene matches. CDR3 region: CASSYSSSGRADTQYF. In DNA form, the CDR3 reads TGTGCCAGCAGTTACTCGTCTAGCGGGAGGGCAGATACGCAGTATTTT.

The chain has TRBV6-1 and TRBJ1-1; 7 nucleotides match TRBD1. This CDR3 region has 12 residues. Germline V gene sequence: CDR1 MNHNS, CDR2 SASEGT. The junction had 1 base not matched to a gene; V was cut back by 8 bases and J by 1 base. This chain's CDR3 is CASRTGNTEAFF. DNA of the CDR3: TGTGCCAGCCGGACAGGGAACACTGAAGCTTTCTTT.